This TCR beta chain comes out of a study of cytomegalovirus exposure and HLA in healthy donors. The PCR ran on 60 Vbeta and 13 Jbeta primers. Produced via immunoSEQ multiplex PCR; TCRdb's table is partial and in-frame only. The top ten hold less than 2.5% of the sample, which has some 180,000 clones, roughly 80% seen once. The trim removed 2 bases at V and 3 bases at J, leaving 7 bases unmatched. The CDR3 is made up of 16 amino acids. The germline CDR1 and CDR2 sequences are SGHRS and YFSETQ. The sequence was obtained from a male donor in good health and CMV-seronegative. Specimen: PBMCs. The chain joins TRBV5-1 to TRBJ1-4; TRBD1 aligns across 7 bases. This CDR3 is CASSFTTGTANEKLFF. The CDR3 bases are TGCGCCAGCAGCTTCACAACCGGGACAGCTAATGAAAAACTGTTTTTT.